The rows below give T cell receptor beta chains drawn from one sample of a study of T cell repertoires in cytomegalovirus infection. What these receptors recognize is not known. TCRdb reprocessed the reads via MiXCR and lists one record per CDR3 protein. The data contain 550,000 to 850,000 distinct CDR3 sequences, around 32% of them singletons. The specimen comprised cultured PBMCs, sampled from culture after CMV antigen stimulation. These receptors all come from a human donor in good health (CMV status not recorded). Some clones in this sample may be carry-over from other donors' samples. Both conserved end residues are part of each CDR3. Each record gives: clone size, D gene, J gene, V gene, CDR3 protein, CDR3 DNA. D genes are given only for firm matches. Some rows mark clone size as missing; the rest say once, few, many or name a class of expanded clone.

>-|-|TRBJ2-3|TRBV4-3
CASSQDRRLRGSTDTQYF
TGCGCCAGCAGCCAAGACCGACGGCTCCGCGGGAGCACAGATACGCAGTATTTT
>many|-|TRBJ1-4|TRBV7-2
CASSLTGEEKLFF
TGTGCCAGCAGCTTGACAGGAGAGGAAAAACTGTTTTTT
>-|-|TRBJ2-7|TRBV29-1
CSVDIGQPSYEQYF
TGCAGCGTTGATATAGGACAGCCGAGTTACGAGCAGTACTTC
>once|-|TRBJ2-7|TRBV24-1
CATSVLGRTYEQYF
TGTGCCACCAGTGTATTGGGACGCACCTACGAGCAGTACTTC
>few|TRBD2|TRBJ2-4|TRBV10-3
CAIRASGENIQYF
TGTGCCATCAGGGCTAGCGGGGAAAACATTCAGTACTTC
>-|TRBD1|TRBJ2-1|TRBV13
CASSSGQVNYNEQFF
TGTGCCAGCAGCTCAGGACAGGTAAATTACAATGAGCAGTTCTTC
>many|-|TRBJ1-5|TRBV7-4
CAPGQVNQPQHF
TGTGCCCCCGGGCAGGTTAATCAGCCCCAGCATTTT
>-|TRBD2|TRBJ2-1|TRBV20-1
CSARELAGLRSYNEQFF
TGCAGTGCTAGAGAACTAGCGGGTCTACGCTCCTACAATGAGCAGTTCTTC
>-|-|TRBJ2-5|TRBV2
CASSGGPGRWRETQYF
TGTGCCAGCAGTGGGGGTCCGGGACGTTGGAGGGAGACCCAGTACTTC
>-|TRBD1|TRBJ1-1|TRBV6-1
CASTRGQMNTEAFF
TGTGCCAGCACCCGGGGACAGATGAACACTGAAGCTTTCTTT
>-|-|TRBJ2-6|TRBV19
CASSIGVANVLTF
TGTGCCAGTAGTATCGGGGTGGCCAACGTCCTGACTTTC
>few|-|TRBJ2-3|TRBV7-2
CASSFTSEDTQYF
TGTGCCAGCAGTTTCACATCGGAAGATACGCAGTATTTT
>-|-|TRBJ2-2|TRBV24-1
CATSDSTLPGELFF
TGTGCCACCAGTGATTCAACACTGCCCGGGGAGCTGTTTTTT
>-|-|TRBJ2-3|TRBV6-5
CASSYGGELGTDTQYF
TGTGCCAGCAGTTACGGGGGAGAGTTGGGCACAGATACGCAGTATTTT
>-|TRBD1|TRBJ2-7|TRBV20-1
CSAPKGTGQESYEQYF
TGCAGTGCCCCTAAGGGGACGGGACAGGAATCCTACGAGCAGTACTTC
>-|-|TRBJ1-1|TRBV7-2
CASSLVGTSGAGAFF
TGTGCCAGCAGCTTAGTAGGGACGAGCGGGGCGGGGGCTTTCTTT
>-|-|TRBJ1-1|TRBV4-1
CASSQGQAENTEAFF
TGCGCCAGCAGCCAAGGGCAGGCAGAGAACACTGAAGCTTTCTTT
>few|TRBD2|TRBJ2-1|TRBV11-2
CASSPTGTSLNEQFF
TGTGCCAGCAGCCCCACCGGGACTAGCTTGAATGAGCAGTTCTTC
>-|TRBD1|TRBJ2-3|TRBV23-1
CASILPTGLCTDTQYF
TGCGCCAGCATCCTTCCGACAGGGTTATGCACAGATACGCAGTATTTT
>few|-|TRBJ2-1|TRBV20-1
CSANPRRGGTIHEQFF
TGCAGTGCTAATCCCCGACGGGGCGGGACCATTCATGAGCAGTTCTTC
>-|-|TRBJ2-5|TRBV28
CASFPELAVAETQYF
TGTGCCAGCTTCCCTGAGCTCGCAGTAGCGGAGACCCAGTACTTC
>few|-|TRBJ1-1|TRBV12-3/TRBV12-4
CASSVGGDDTEAFF
TGTGCCAGCAGTGTGGGGGGGGACGACACTGAAGCTTTCTTT
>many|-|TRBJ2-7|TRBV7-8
CASSLVAGVSYEQYF
TGTGCCAGCAGCTTAGTGGCAGGGGTATCCTACGAGCAGTACTTC
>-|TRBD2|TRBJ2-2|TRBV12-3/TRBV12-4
CASSSGLEVGELFF
TGTGCCAGCAGCTCAGGACTAGAGGTCGGGGAGCTGTTTTTT
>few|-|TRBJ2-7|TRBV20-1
CSVRILNYEQYF
TGCAGTGTCAGAATCTTGAATTACGAGCAGTACTTC
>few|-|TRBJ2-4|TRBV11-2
CASSLIRTAKNIQYF
TGTGCCAGCAGCTTAATTAGGACAGCCAAAAACATTCAGTACTTC